The rows below give T cell receptor beta chains drawn from one sample of a study of shared clonotypes between healthy human individuals. Produced via immunoSEQ multiplex PCR; TCRdb's table is partial and in-frame only. The sample has 2 million to 2.5 million clones, nearly 97% seen once. The sample consisted of naive CD4+ T cells sorted from blood. These receptors came from a man aged 18 to 29 in good health. Each CDR3 is given with its conserved first and last residue. Fields, in order: clone size, D gene, J gene, V gene, CDR3 DNA, CDR3 protein. The D gene is left open where the match is weak. The size entry is marked missing in some rows and otherwise reads once, few, many or a size class.

>-|-|TRBJ2-6|TRBV2
TGTGCCAGCAGTCCACTTCCTGGGGGGTCTGGGGCCAACGTCCTGACTTTC
CASSPLPGGSGANVLTF
>once|-|TRBJ1-1|TRBV6-5
TGTGCCAGCAGTTATGGGACCATGAACACTGAAGCTTTCTTT
CASSYGTMNTEAFF
>-|-|TRBJ2-7|TRBV6-5
TGTGCCAGCAGCCAAAGTTGGGGCTACGAGCAGTACTTC
CASSQSWGYEQYF
>-|TRBD1|TRBJ1-5|TRBV5-8
TGTGCCAGCAGCTCACAGGGGAGGAGCAATCAGCCCCAGCATTTT
CASSSQGRSNQPQHF
>-|-|TRBJ1-2|TRBV15
TGTGCCACCAGCGAACAGGGAATCTATGGCTACACCTTC
CATSEQGIYGYTF
>-|-|TRBJ2-7|TRBV5-5
TGTGCCAGCAGCTCCTACCGGGGGCGAGTATGGGACTACGAGCAGTACTTC
CASSSYRGRVWDYEQYF
>-|TRBD1|TRBJ1-1|TRBV27
TGTGCCAGCAGACCCGGGACAGCGAACACTGAAGCTTTCTTT
CASRPGTANTEAFF
>-|-|TRBJ1-1|TRBV19
TGTGCCACAACGGAACTCCGGAACACTGAAGCTTTCTTT
CATTELRNTEAFF
>-|-|TRBJ1-6|TRBV4-1
TGCGCCAGCAGCCAAGAGCGGGGGGGGAATTCACCCCTCCACTTT
CASSQERGGNSPLHF
>-|-|TRBJ2-7|TRBV6-6
TGTGCCAGCACCCGGCTTGGCGAGCAGTACTTC
CASTRLGEQYF
>-|-|TRBJ2-3|TRBV5-1
TGCGCCAGCAGCCCCGGACAACTCCTCACAGATACGCAGTATTTT
CASSPGQLLTDTQYF
>-|-|TRBJ1-2|TRBV20-1
TGCAGTGCTGGAGCCCATGGCTACACCTTC
CSAGAHGYTF
>-|TRBD1|TRBJ1-6|TRBV19
TGTGCCACCCGGGACAGCAATAATTCACCCCTCCACTTT
CATRDSNNSPLHF
>-|-|TRBJ2-5|TRBV7-6
TGTGCCAGCAGCACCCGAAACGGGGAGACCCAGTACTTC
CASSTRNGETQYF
>-|-|TRBJ2-1|TRBV11-1
TGTGCCAGCAGCTTAGATCCCCGGGGGTTTTCTAATGAGCAGTTCTTC
CASSLDPRGFSNEQFF
>-|-|TRBJ2-7|TRBV28
TGTGCCAGCAGATTCTCAGGGGGGACCTACGAGCAGTACTTC
CASRFSGGTYEQYF
>-|-|TRBJ2-7|TRBV4-3
TGCGCCAGCAGCCAAGATCAGGCAGGGAGCTCCTACGAGCAGTACTTC
CASSQDQAGSSYEQYF
>once|-|TRBJ1-4|TRBV7-2
TGTGCCAGCAGCCACTGGGGTGGGCGGGGTGAAAAACTGTTTTTT
CASSHWGGRGEKLFF
>-|-|TRBJ1-2|TRBV28
TGTGCCAGCAGTTTCCGGGGACCGGCTACCGACACCTTC
CASSFRGPATDTF
>-|-|TRBJ1-5|TRBV5-1
TGCGCCAGCAGCTTGGGGACAGAATTTAATCAGCCCCAGCATTTT
CASSLGTEFNQPQHF
>-|-|TRBJ2-5|TRBV10-3
TGTGCCATCAGTGATGAAACTAGTTACCAAGAGACCCAGTACTTC
CAISDETSYQETQYF
>-|-|TRBJ2-5|TRBV30
TGTGCCTGGAGTTTGGGATTAGGGCGGGCTCAAGAGACCCAGTACTTC
CAWSLGLGRAQETQYF
>-|-|TRBJ2-3|TRBV5-8
TGTGCCAGCAGCTTGATTGAGGTAGATACGCAGTATTTT
CASSLIEVDTQYF
>-|TRBD1|TRBJ1-1|TRBV30
TGTGCCTTGACGCGGGACAGGGGGTTCACTGAAGCTTTCTTT
CALTRDRGFTEAFF
>-|-|TRBJ1-5|TRBV7-2
TGTGCCAGCAGCTTAGTCCTAAATCAGCCCCAGCATTTT
CASSLVLNQPQHF
>-|TRBD1|TRBJ2-1|TRBV5-8
TGTGCCAGTATTGTTTTCGGGACAGGGGGCAATGAGCAGTTCTTC
CASIVFGTGGNEQFF
>-|TRBD1|TRBJ2-2|TRBV5-6
TGTGCCAGCAGCCGGACGGGACAGGGGGTGAACACCGGGGAGCTGTTTTTT
CASSRTGQGVNTGELFF
>few|-|TRBJ2-7|TRBV10-3
TGTGCCACCCTCGGCCAGCAGGATCTGGCACCCGAGCAGTACTTC
CATLGQQDLAPEQYF
>-|-|TRBJ2-5|TRBV7-8
TGTGCCAGCAGCCAGTGGGATCCGCAGGATACCCAGTACTTC
CASSQWDPQDTQYF
>-|-|TRBJ1-3|TRBV28
TGTGCCAGCAGTCCGCGGACGACTGGAAACACCATATATTTT
CASSPRTTGNTIYF
>-|TRBD1|TRBJ2-7|TRBV6-6
TGTGCCAGCAGTTACTCCGGGACAGGCTTCTACGAGCAGTACTTC
CASSYSGTGFYEQYF
>-|-|TRBJ2-6|TRBV28
TGTGCCAGCAGTTTCAGCTCTGGGGCCAACGTCCTGACTTTC
CASSFSSGANVLTF
>-|-|TRBJ2-5|TRBV5-3
TGTGCCAGAAGCTACCCGCCCCCAAAAGGAGAGACCCAGTACTTC
CARSYPPPKGETQYF
>-|TRBD2|TRBJ2-1|TRBV29-1
TGCAGCGTTGAAGATGTTCCGGGAGGTTCCTACAATGAGCAGTTCTTC
CSVEDVPGGSYNEQFF
>-|-|TRBJ2-7|TRBV9
TGTGCCAGCAGCGTTTCAGTGGGCTCCTCCTACGAGCAGTACTTC
CASSVSVGSSYEQYF
>once|-|TRBJ2-7|TRBV18
TGTGCCAGCTCACCTTCGGCAGATCGGGAGCAGTACTTC
CASSPSADREQYF